This paragraph covers one T cell receptor (beta chain) sequence. The antigen is undetermined. The record originates from a study of T-cell memory formation after mild COVID-19. Study-level results: Cross-reactive memory appears to have joined, as suggested by some responding clones showing up in pre-infection memory.

The CDR3 covers 15 residues. Germline values: CDR1 MNHEY, CDR2 SVGAGI. Trimming removed 6 bases from V and 2 bases from J; junction bases left unmatched: 6. TCRalpha and TCRbeta libraries used 5'RACE with constant-segment primers and UMIs. TCRdb reprocessed the 5' RACE reads with MiXCR, giving one entry per CDR3 protein. The sample gives a few hundred thousand distinct CDR3 sequences, around a quarter of which show up once; approximately 13% is in the top ten. Sequencing was carried out using PBMCs or a T cell subset sorted from them (not recorded which). The rearrangement links TRBV6-5 to TRBJ2-5; TRBD2 matches at 10 bases. The receptor comes from an adult woman who had mild COVID-19 (a few samples of this study predate the infection). Cell type and time point are not known. The CDR3 coding sequence is TGTGCCAGCAGCCGCGGACTAGCGGCTCAAGAGACCCAGTACTTC. Translating gives CASSRGLAAQETQYF.